This TCR beta chain appears in the sequencing data of a study of OX40 agonist ivuxolimab in advanced cancers. Libraries were prepared by immunoSEQ multiplex PCR; TCRdb keeps only in-frame clonotypes and omits some of them. The sample yields tens of thousands of clones, about nine tenths seen once. This clonotype was sampled from an adult with an advanced solid tumor such as melanoma, head and neck, liver or kidney cancer. This specimen consisted of CD4+ or CD8+ T cells sorted from blood, obtained in a trial of the OX40 agonist ivuxolimab.

CDR3 coding DNA: TGTGCCAGCAGTCCCCTGGGGTCTGGGCACACTGAAGCTTTCTTT. It is translated as CASSPLGSGHTEAFF. This chain joins TRBV28 and TRBJ1-1; D remains unclear. Germline V lookup: CDR1 MDHEN, CDR2 SYDVKM. V lost 5 bases to trimming and J lost 3 bases, with 16 bases between them. The CDR3 totals 15 residues.